Shown below are 12 T cell receptor beta chains from a single sample sequenced in a study of shared clonotypes between healthy human individuals. Some clones are missing from TCRdb's copy, which holds only in-frame ones; the method was immunoSEQ multiplex PCR. The data show approximately 2.3 million clones, about 92% seen once. Sequenced material: naive CD4+ T cells from PBMCs. The sample's subset: CD45RA+ positively selected. These receptors came from a young man in good health. Some clones in this sample may be carry-over from other donors' samples.

The V and J genes are TRBV30 and TRBJ2-1; 7 bases are shared with TRBD2. The V segment lost 1 base and the J segment 7 bases; nucleotides outside the gene matches: 4. The germline CDR1 and CDR2 sequences are GTSNPN and SVGIG (reference sequence). This CDR3 is built from 13 residues. The CDR3 loop is CAWSGLGGNEQFF. CDR3 DNA sequence: TGTGCCTGGAGTGGACTGGGGGGGAATGAGCAGTTCTTC. Using reference TRBV30 and TRBJ2-1 for the parts outside the CDR3, the full variable domain is SQTIHQWPATLVQPVGSPLSLECTVEGTSNPNLYWYRQAAGRGLQLLFYSVGIGQISSEVPQNLSASRPQDRQFILSSKKLLLSDSGFYLCAWSGLGGNEQFFGPGTRLTVL.

The chain is built from TRBV19 and TRBJ2-3; 12 nucleotides align to TRBD2. With 3 bases clipped from V and 7 bases from J, the junction kept 5 bases outside the gene matches. CDR1 LNHDA and CDR2 SQIVND come from the germline V gene (reference sequence). There are 15 residues in the CDR3. The CDR3 DNA is TGTGCCAGTAGTATGACTAGCGGGAGCATGTATACGCAGTATTTT. This encodes CASSMTSGSMYTQYF.

Notes on this clone: Additional DNA sequences in this sample encode the identical CDR3. V is TRBV7-3 and J is TRBJ1-3; no firm D call. This CDR3 is 14 amino acids long. The germline gives CDR1 SGHTA, CDR2 FQGTGA. With 5 bases removed from V and 1 base from J, the gap between germline ends came to 9 bases. CDR3: CASSLGPSGNTIYF. The DNA for the CDR3 is TGTGCCAGCAGCCTAGGGCCTTCTGGAAACACCATATATTTT.

The V call is TRBV5-1, the J call TRBJ2-7; tentatively, D is TRBD2 (6 bases). Germline V gives CDR1 SGHRS, CDR2 YFSETQ. V lost 0 bases, J lost 0 bases, and 10 bases lay in between. The CDR3 is made up of 15 amino acids. The CDR3 sequence: CASSLAGVLSYEQYF. For the CDR3, the DNA is TGCGCCAGCAGCTTGGCGGGGGTCCTCTCCTACGAGCAGTACTTC.

This sequence joins TRBV7-2 and TRBJ2-7; TRBD2 is a possible D gene (5 bases). The CDR3 is 13 residues long. V lost 5 bases and J 7 bases, leaving 15 bases between the germline ends. Germline V gives CDR1 SGHTA, CDR2 FQGNSA. This CDR3 is CASSRRTTGEQYF. In nucleotides, the CDR3 is TGTGCCAGCAGCCGGAGGACGACCGGGGAGCAGTACTTC.

CDR3: CASSLLRQGLSEAFF. The CDR3 region has the DNA TGCGCCAGCAGCTTACTTAGACAGGGATTATCCGAAGCTTTCTTT. The rearrangement uses TRBV5-1 and TRBJ1-1; 7 bases align to TRBD1. V lost 2 bases and J lost 8; bases outside the gene matches: 12. Germline V gene lookup returns CDR1 SGHRS and CDR2 YFSETQ. This CDR3 is 15 amino acids long.

The rearrangement uses TRBV6-1 and TRBJ2-2, with D maybe TRBD1 (5 bases). V gave up 0 bases and J gave up 6 bases, with 8 bases separating them. The germline V gene has CDR1 MNHNS and CDR2 SASEGT. The CDR3 totals 14 residues. The CDR3: CASSEAGAPGELFF. The CDR3, as DNA: TGTGCCAGCAGTGAAGCTGGGGCCCCCGGGGAGCTGTTTTTT.

The V call is TRBV28, the J call TRBJ2-5; TRBD2 matches 13 bases. From germline, CDR1 is MDHEN and CDR2 SYDVKM. The junction had 10 bases not matched to a gene; V was cut back by 5 bases and J by 1 base. This CDR3 has 18 residues. CDR3 protein: CASSDPLGTSGAQETQYF. The CDR3 region has the DNA TGTGCCAGCAGTGACCCCCTCGGGACTAGCGGGGCCCAAGAGACCCAGTACTTC.

The rearrangement uses TRBV4-1 and TRBJ2-7; D assignment may be TRBD1 or TRBD2 (5 bases each). CDR1 is MGHRA and CDR2 is YSYEKL in the germline V gene. This CDR3 has 16 amino acids. V was pared by 1 base and J by 0 bases, with 13 bases between. The CDR3 spells CASSQGMGRSSYEQYF. In DNA form, the CDR3 reads TGCGCCAGCAGCCAAGGGATGGGACGTAGCTCCTACGAGCAGTACTTC.

The V and J genes are TRBV7-3 and TRBJ2-2, with D perhaps assigned TRBD1 or TRBD2 (5 bases each). The CDR3 has 15 residues. Germline-derived CDR1 and CDR2 are SGHTA and FQGTGA. Trimming removed 0 bases at V and 3 bases at J, with 8 bases between. This CDR3 reads CASSLTLGDTGELFF. The DNA of the CDR3 is TGTGCCAGCAGCTTAACGTTGGGGGACACCGGGGAGCTGTTTTTT. Together with reference TRBV7-3 and TRBJ2-2, the CDR3 gives the full variable domain: GAGVSQTPSNKVTEKGKYVELRCDPISGHTALYWYRQSLGQGPEFLIYFQGTGAADDSGLPNDRFFAVRPEGSVSTLKIQRTERGDSAVYLCASSLTLGDTGELFFGEGSRLTVL.

This chain links TRBV25-1 with TRBJ1-1; D gene uncertain. V lost 5 bases, J lost 12 bases, and 13 bases lay in between. Germline CDR1 and CDR2: MGHDK and SYGVNS. This CDR3 spans 11 amino acids. The CDR3 sequence is CASSFTRTPFF. The DNA of the CDR3 is TGTGCCAGCAGTTTTACTCGGACCCCTTTCTTT.

The rearrangement joins TRBV25-1 to TRBJ2-5, with 15 bases lining up with TRBD2. Trimming removed 3 bases from V and 7 bases from J; junction bases left unmatched: 3. The CDR3 is made up of 15 amino acids. Germline CDR1 is MGHDK and CDR2 is SYGVNS. CDR3 in amino acids: CASSERTSGRATQYF. CDR3 DNA sequence: TGTGCCAGCAGTGAGAGGACTAGCGGGAGGGCGACCCAGTACTTC.